The clone carrying this TCR beta chain was found many times. Its antigen is unknown. Breast cancer patients provided tissue from their axillary draining lymph nodes. TCRdb re-called the multiplex PCR reads with MiXCR, one entry per CDR3 protein. The data show about 230,000 distinct CDR3 sequences, with roughly 32% seen just once and roughly 1.3% held by the top ten. This entry belongs to a study of breast tumors, draining lymph nodes, adjacent tissues. General study results and limits: That most tumor T cells come from lymph nodes remained unproven.

Sequencing input: axillary lymph node tissue. The TCR was taken from a female donor with breast cancer. Some clones in this sample may be carry-over from other donors' samples.

Here the CDR3 reads CASTRDRGNSPLHF. The CDR3 DNA reads TGTGCCAGTACCCGGGACAGGGGTAATTCACCCCTCCACTTT. The V and J genes are TRBV19 and TRBJ1-6; TRBD1 matches 10 bases. V shed 7 bases and J 6 bases; nucleotides not matched to a gene: 3. CDR1 and CDR2 (germline): LNHDA, SQIVND (reference sequence). The CDR3 consists of 14 residues.